Listed below are T cell receptor beta chains from one sample, sequenced in a study of OX40 agonist ivuxolimab in advanced cancers. Sequencing was performed with immunoSEQ multiplex PCR; in TCRdb, only in-frame clones are kept and a portion is missing. The data contain some 85,000 clones, about 90% of them seen just once; the ten biggest clones take up under 2%. This specimen was CD4+ or CD8+ T cells sorted from blood, taken in a trial of the OX40 agonist ivuxolimab. The source is an adult with an advanced solid tumor such as melanoma, head and neck, liver or kidney cancer. Each CDR3 is given with its conserved first and last residue. D genes are given only for firm matches. Rows may omit the clone size; those that give it use once, few, many or a size class.

clone size: NA
J gene: TRBJ1-5
V gene: TRBV7-2
D gene: NA
CDR3 DNA: TGTGCCAGCAGTACTGCAGGGGTAAGCAATCAGCCCCAGCATTTT
CDR3 protein: CASSTAGVSNQPQHF

clone size: NA
J gene: TRBJ1-1
V gene: TRBV6-1
D gene: TRBD1
CDR3 DNA: TGTGCCAGCAGTGAACGAACAGGGGGCCGAACTGAAGCTTTCTTT
CDR3 protein: CASSERTGGRTEAFF

clone size: NA
J gene: TRBJ2-7
V gene: TRBV6-1
D gene: NA
CDR3 DNA: TGTGCCAGCAGTGAAAAGCCGCTGGGCGTCTCCTACGAGCAGTACTTC
CDR3 protein: CASSEKPLGVSYEQYF

clone size: NA
J gene: TRBJ2-3
V gene: TRBV18
D gene: NA
CDR3 DNA: TGTGCCAGCTCACCAGATGAAGCGGATACGCAGTATTTT
CDR3 protein: CASSPDEADTQYF

clone size: NA
J gene: TRBJ2-2
V gene: TRBV6-6
D gene: TRBD2
CDR3 DNA: TGTGCCAGCAGTTCATTCAGGACTAGCGGAACCGGGGAGCTGTTTTTT
CDR3 protein: CASSSFRTSGTGELFF

clone size: once
J gene: TRBJ1-3
V gene: TRBV5-1
D gene: NA
CDR3 DNA: TGCGCCAGCAGCGGGGGACCCGGAAACACCATATATTTT
CDR3 protein: CASSGGPGNTIYF

clone size: NA
J gene: TRBJ2-5
V gene: TRBV7-9
D gene: TRBD1
CDR3 DNA: TGTGCCAGCAGTAAGGGTCTCGGACAGGAAGAGACCCAGTACTTC
CDR3 protein: CASSKGLGQEETQYF

clone size: NA
J gene: TRBJ1-5
V gene: TRBV27
D gene: NA
CDR3 DNA: TGTGCCAGCACTACCGGGGGTCAGCCCCAGCATTTT
CDR3 protein: CASTTGGQPQHF

clone size: NA
J gene: TRBJ2-1
V gene: TRBV7-9
D gene: NA
CDR3 DNA: TGTGCCAGCAGCTTAGCTGGGAGAAACTACAATGAGCAGTTCTTC
CDR3 protein: CASSLAGRNYNEQFF

clone size: NA
J gene: TRBJ2-6
V gene: TRBV6-5
D gene: NA
CDR3 DNA: TGTGCCAGCAGTTACTCGGGGGCGGGAGGGGCCAACGTCCTGACTTTC
CDR3 protein: CASSYSGAGGANVLTF

clone size: NA
J gene: TRBJ1-1
V gene: TRBV7-8
D gene: NA
CDR3 DNA: TGTGCCAGCAGCCGCGGGGGGGGGAGTAACACTGAAGCTTTCTTT
CDR3 protein: CASSRGGGSNTEAFF

clone size: NA
J gene: TRBJ1-4
V gene: TRBV7-2
D gene: NA
CDR3 DNA: TGTGCCAGCAGCTCGGAACCGGGGGAAAAACTGTTTTTT
CDR3 protein: CASSSEPGEKLFF

clone size: NA
J gene: TRBJ2-5
V gene: TRBV2
D gene: NA
CDR3 DNA: TGTGCCAGCAGCATTCGTCCCGACGGTGGGGGAAAGACCCAGTACTTC
CDR3 protein: CASSIRPDGGGKTQYF

clone size: NA
J gene: TRBJ2-7
V gene: TRBV2
D gene: NA
CDR3 DNA: TGTGCCAGCAGTGAAAAGCAGCTGGGAGCGGAGGAGCAGTACTTC
CDR3 protein: CASSEKQLGAEEQYF

clone size: once
J gene: TRBJ1-5
V gene: TRBV5-8
D gene: NA
CDR3 DNA: TGTGCCAGCAGCTTGGTGGGGTTGAGAAGGCCCCAGCATTTT
CDR3 protein: CASSLVGLRRPQHF

clone size: NA
J gene: TRBJ1-1
V gene: TRBV7-2
D gene: NA
CDR3 DNA: TGTGCCAGCAGCAGAACGCGGACAGTCACTGAAGCTTTCTTT
CDR3 protein: CASSRTRTVTEAFF

clone size: NA
J gene: TRBJ1-1
V gene: TRBV27
D gene: TRBD1
CDR3 DNA: TGTGCCACCGCACAGGGGACTCTGAACACTGAAGCTTTCTTT
CDR3 protein: CATAQGTLNTEAFF

clone size: NA
J gene: TRBJ2-2
V gene: TRBV19
D gene: TRBD1
CDR3 DNA: TGTGCCAGTAGTATAACCCGGACAGGGCCCGGGGAGCTGTTTTTT
CDR3 protein: CASSITRTGPGELFF

clone size: NA
J gene: TRBJ1-2
V gene: TRBV19
D gene: NA
CDR3 DNA: TGTGCCAGTAGTGCGGGAGCGGGGGGCTACACCTTC
CDR3 protein: CASSAGAGGYTF

clone size: NA
J gene: TRBJ2-3
V gene: TRBV5-1
D gene: TRBD1
CDR3 DNA: TGCGCCAGCAGCTGGAAGACAGGGGCGGCGGATACGCAGTATTTT
CDR3 protein: CASSWKTGAADTQYF

clone size: NA
J gene: TRBJ2-2
V gene: TRBV11-3
D gene: NA
CDR3 DNA: TGTGCCAGCAGCTTAGGGCTGATGGGGACCGGGGAGCTGTTTTTT
CDR3 protein: CASSLGLMGTGELFF

clone size: NA
J gene: TRBJ2-7
V gene: TRBV5-6
D gene: TRBD1
CDR3 DNA: TGTGCCAGCAGACTCCCGGGACAGACCTCCTACGAGCAGTACTTC
CDR3 protein: CASRLPGQTSYEQYF

clone size: NA
J gene: TRBJ1-2
V gene: TRBV7-9
D gene: TRBD1
CDR3 DNA: TGTGCCAGCAGCTCGAGGGGGGACCAGGGGGCGCTAGGCTACACCTTC
CDR3 protein: CASSSRGDQGALGYTF